A single T cell receptor beta chain is shown here with its context. The data were obtained in a study of shared clonotypes between healthy human individuals. In the study overall: For every donor, three CD4 naive, three CD4 memory, two CD8 naive and one CD8 memory plates were used.

Generated by immunoSEQ multiplex PCR, the TCRdb table keeps only in-frame clones and is missing some. The sample lists approximately 2.5 million clones; 80% to 95% were seen once. This CDR3 region has 11 residues. Germline V gives CDR1 MDHEN, CDR2 SYDVKM. V was clipped by 7 bases and J by 6 bases, with 9 bases between them. A CD45RA-negative memory subset and a CD45RA+ naive subset were separated from the CD4+ cells. Sequencing input: naive CD4+ T cells from PBMCs. Subset of the sample: CD45RA+ positively selected. This sequence originates from a young man in good health. Some clones in this sample may be carry-over from other donors' samples. This chain joins TRBV28 and TRBJ1-1, with no clear D. CDR3 DNA: TGTGCCAGCATCGGTAGAGCTGAAGCTTTCTTT. Protein product: CASIGRAEAFF.